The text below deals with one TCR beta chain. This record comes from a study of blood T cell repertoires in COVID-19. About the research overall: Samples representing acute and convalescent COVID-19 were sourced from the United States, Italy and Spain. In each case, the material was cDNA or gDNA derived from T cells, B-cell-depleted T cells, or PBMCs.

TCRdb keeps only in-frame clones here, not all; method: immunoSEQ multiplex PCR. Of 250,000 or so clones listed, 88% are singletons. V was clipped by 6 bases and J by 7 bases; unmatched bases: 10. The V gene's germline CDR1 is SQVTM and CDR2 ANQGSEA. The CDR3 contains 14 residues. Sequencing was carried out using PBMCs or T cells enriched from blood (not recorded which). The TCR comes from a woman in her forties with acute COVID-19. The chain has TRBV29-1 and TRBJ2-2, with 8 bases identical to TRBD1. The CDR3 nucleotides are TGCAGCGTCGGACAGGGCATTCGGAACGGGGAGCTGTTTTTT. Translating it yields CSVGQGIRNGELFF.